This T cell receptor beta chain derives from a study of cytomegalovirus exposure and HLA in healthy donors. This clone was detected once. Generated by immunoSEQ multiplex PCR, the TCRdb table keeps only in-frame clones and is missing some. The sample lists around 140,000 clones; 89% were seen once. V was pared by 6 bases and J by 4 bases, with 12 bases between. CDR1 and CDR2 (germline): SNHLY, FYNNEI. The CDR3 loop spans 13 amino acids. The clonotype comes from a woman aged 18 to 35 in good health and CMV-seronegative. Material for sequencing was PBMCs. The chain links TRBV2 to TRBJ2-5; D may be TRBD2 (5 bases). CDR3 region: CASRAGLGETQYF. CDR3 nucleotide sequence: TGTGCCAGCAGGGCGGGCCTGGGAGAGACCCAGTACTTC.